What follows are 23 T cell receptor beta chains derived from one specimen sequenced in a study of cytomegalovirus exposure and HLA in healthy donors. Researchers ran the PCR with 60 Vbeta and 13 Jbeta primers. Clones were read by immunoSEQ multiplex PCR, and TCRdb kept only the in-frame ones, dropping some. This sample carries some 95,000 clones, around 73% of them seen once, and the ten largest clones take 4.1%. Material for sequencing was PBMCs. Receptors were obtained from a woman aged 40 to 55 in good health and CMV-seropositive.

The chain combines TRBV11-2 with TRBJ1-1; TRBD1 agrees at 7 bases. CDR1 SGHAT and CDR2 FQNNGV come from the germline V gene. The CDR3 has 15 amino acids. Trimming at V came to 5 bases and at J to 4 bases, leaving 10 bases not matched to a gene. CDR3 in DNA: TGTGCCAGCAGCCTCAGACAGGGAAGGGGCACTGAAGCTTTCTTT. Translation gives CASSLRQGRGTEAFF. The full variable domain, its missing parts supplied by reference TRBV11-2 and TRBJ1-1, is EAGVAQSPRYKIIEKRQSVAFWCNPISGHATLYWYQQILGQGPKLLIQFQNNGVVDDSQLPKDRFSAERLKGVDSTLKIQPAKLEDSAVYLCASSLRQGRGTEAFFGQGTRLTVV.

The gene calls are TRBV5-1 and TRBJ2-3; 13 bases map to TRBD2. CDR1 is SGHRS, CDR2 YFSETQ, per germline. The CDR3 is 17 residues long. V gave up 4 bases and J gave up 5 bases; unmatched junction bases: 10. The CDR3 sequence is CASSRNGLAGVVDTQYF. The CDR3 DNA reads TGCGCCAGCAGCCGTAACGGACTAGCGGGAGTAGTAGATACGCAGTATTTT.

As for this clone: At the DNA level, this CDR3 is encoded by other sequences in the same sample as well. The chain has TRBV2 and TRBJ2-3, with 8 bases identical to TRBD1. The length of the CDR3 is 14 residues. The J segment lost 4 bases and the V segment lost 9 bases, leaving 9 bases of the junction unmatched. The germline CDR1 and CDR2 sequences are SNHLY and FYNNEI. In nucleotides, the CDR3 is TGTGCCAGATCCGGGACAGGTTTTTCAGATACGCAGTATTTT. Its protein is CARSGTGFSDTQYF.

The chain carries TRBV9 and TRBJ2-3; TRBD1 is a possible D gene (6 bases). Germline V gene sequence: CDR1 SGDLS, CDR2 YYNGEE. V was shortened by 3 bases and J by 5 bases, with 16 bases between the two germline ends. The CDR3 contains 15 residues. The CDR3, as DNA: TGTGCCAGCAGCGGAGGCAGGGGAGCCGGAGATACGCAGTATTTT. It yields the protein CASSGGRGAGDTQYF.

V gene TRBV2 combines with J gene TRBJ1-1; 9 bases are a match to TRBD1. CDR3 size: 15 residues. Germline loops: CDR1 SNHLY, CDR2 FYNNEI. J was trimmed by 1 base and V by 9 bases; bases with no gene match: 9. CDR3 sequence (DNA): TGTGCCAGTAAACAGGGGGCGATAACGAACACTGAAGCTTTCTTT. It translates to CASKQGAITNTEAFF.

This sequence joins TRBV2 and TRBJ2-5; 7 bases agree with TRBD2. There are 15 residues in the CDR3. Trimming removed 2 bases from V and 5 bases from J; junction bases left unmatched: 8. Germline CDR1 is SNHLY and CDR2 is FYNNEI. The CDR3 DNA follows: TGTGCCAGCAGTGAATGGACTAGTTGGATGGAGACCCAGTACTTC. Amino acid sequence: CASSEWTSWMETQYF.

The CDR3 here is CASSTGTKETQYF. The CDR3 coding sequence is TGTGCCAGCTCGACCGGGACAAAAGAGACCCAGTACTTC. The chain recombines TRBV18 with TRBJ2-5; D possibly corresponds to TRBD1 (6 bases). The CDR3 length is 13 residues. Germline CDR1 KGHSH, CDR2 LQKENI. V was trimmed by 6 bases and J by 3 bases, leaving 11 bases between them.

This clone was detected only a few times. V is TRBV25-1 and J is TRBJ1-2; a weak D match, TRBD1 (5 bases). Trimming cost V 6 bases and J 2 bases, with 16 bases left between them. The CDR3 is 15 amino acids. Looked up from germline, CDR1 is MGHDK and CDR2 is SYGVNS. The CDR3 here is CASRDPQGSNYGYTF. CDR3 DNA: TGTGCCAGCAGGGACCCCCAGGGTTCCAACTATGGCTACACCTTC.

The gene calls are TRBV27 and TRBJ2-1, with 9 positions matching TRBD2. In germline, CDR1 is MNHEY, CDR2 SMNVEV (reference sequence). CDR3 size: 14 residues. With 9 bases clipped from V and 2 bases from J, the junction kept 5 bases outside the gene matches. DNA for the CDR3: TGTGCCAGTTCGGGACTAGCAGCCTACAATGAGCAGTTCTTC. Translating gives CASSGLAAYNEQFF.

A word on this clone: A read error may account for a junction end that differs from germline. The chain has TRBV19 and TRBJ2-5; no clear D. CDR1 and CDR2 (germline): LNHDA, SQIVND (reference sequence). The CDR3 consists of 13 residues. The CDR3 is CTSSMRLRETQYF. The CDR3 DNA is TGTACCAGTAGTATGAGGCTTCGGGAGACCCAGTACTTC. Full variable domain (outside the CDR3, taken from reference TRBV19 and TRBJ2-5): DGGITQSPKYLFRKEGQNVTLSCEQNLNHDAMYWYRQDPGQGLRLIYYSQIVNDFQKGDIAEGYSVSREKKESFPLTVTSAQKNPTAFYLCTSSMRLRETQYFGPGTRLLVL.

There are a few counts of this clone. The rearrangement uses TRBV7-9 and TRBJ2-7, with unresolved D. The CDR3 loop spans 13 amino acids. Germline CDR1 is SEHNR and CDR2 is FQNEAQ (reference sequence). V was trimmed by 4 bases and J by 4 bases, leaving 11 bases between them. The CDR3 nucleotides are TGTGCCAGCAGCTCCGAAGGCGGTTACGAGCAGTACTTC. Encoded protein: CASSSEGGYEQYF.

The gene calls are TRBV12-5 and TRBJ2-1, with TRBD2 matching over 12 bases. Germline loops: CDR1 LGHNT, CDR2 FRNRAP. CDR3 length equals 17 residues. The V segment lost 1 base and the J segment 7 bases; nucleotides outside the gene matches: 8. The CDR3 DNA is TGTGCTAGTGGTTTGGGACAGACTAGCGGGAGAGGTAATGAGCAGTTCTTC. Its protein is CASGLGQTSGRGNEQFF.

This chain joins TRBV6-5 and TRBJ2-7, with TRBD2 matching over 7 bases. Trimming at V came to 0 bases and at J to 0 bases, leaving 2 bases not matched to a gene. Germline loops: CDR1 MNHEY, CDR2 SVGAGI. The CDR3 length is 15 residues. CDR3 DNA: TGTGCCAGCAGTTACTCAGGCGGGGGCTCCTACGAGCAGTACTTC. Its protein is CASSYSGGGSYEQYF.

The chain recombines TRBV7-9 with TRBJ2-5; D may be TRBD1 (6 bases). V dropped 3 bases and J dropped 1 base, with 9 bases sitting between them. Per the germline V gene, CDR1 is SEHNR and CDR2 is FQNEAQ (reference sequence). The CDR3 has 14 residues. In DNA, the CDR3 is TGTGCCAGCAGCTTGCAGGACAGCCAAGAGACCCAGTACTTC. It yields the protein CASSLQDSQETQYF.

The chain joins TRBV5-1 to TRBJ2-4; possible D gene TRBD2, 6 bases. The CDR3 has 12 residues. Per the germline V gene, CDR1 is SGHRS and CDR2 is YFSETQ. V shed 3 bases and J shed 8 bases, with 9 bases lying between them. Written as DNA, the CDR3 is TGCGCCAGCAGCTCCAGGAGGGACATTCAGTACTTC. Its protein product is CASSSRRDIQYF.

This clone is a singleton in its sample. The J gene is TRBJ2-1, the V gene TRBV2, with 14 bases lining up with TRBD2. CDR3 length equals 14 residues. V trimming: 8 bases; J trimming: 8 bases; junction bases outside the gene matches: 5. The germline gives CDR1 SNHLY, CDR2 FYNNEI. CDR3 region: CASVTSGRAHEQFF. The CDR3 DNA sequence: TGTGCCAGCGTGACTAGCGGGAGGGCCCATGAGCAGTTCTTC. Supplemented by reference TRBV2 and TRBJ2-1, the full variable domain reads EPEVTQTPSHQVTQMGQEVILRCVPISNHLYFYWYRQILGQKVEFLVSFYNNEISEKSEIFDDQFSVERPDGSNFTLKIRSTKLEDSAMYFCASVTSGRAHEQFFGPGTRLTVL.

The chain joins TRBV7-9 to TRBJ1-3, with TRBD1 identical over 7 bases. CDR1 and CDR2 (germline): SEHNR, FQNEAQ (reference sequence). This CDR3 contains 15 residues. J gave up 1 base and V 4 bases, and 4 bases lay outside the gene matches. CDR3 DNA: TGTGCCAGCAGCTCGTGGACAGGATCTGGAAACACCATATATTTT. This gives the protein CASSSWTGSGNTIYF.

This clone was seen ten or more times. V is TRBV4-1 and J is TRBJ1-5, with D tentatively TRBD1 (6 bases). V lost 4 bases and J 5 bases, leaving 21 bases between the germline ends. This CDR3 has 17 residues. Germline CDR1 is MGHRA and CDR2 is YSYEKL. The CDR3 is CASSPNSKQGAHQPQHF. The CDR3 DNA reads TGCGCCAGCAGCCCGAATTCAAAACAGGGAGCTCATCAGCCCCAGCATTTT.

This sequence joins TRBV15 and TRBJ2-7; no clear D. V shed 0 bases and J shed 6 bases, with 6 bases lying between them. Per the germline V gene, CDR1 is LNHNV and CDR2 is YYDKDF (reference sequence). The CDR3 has 12 amino acids. This chain's CDR3 is CATSRDTVEQYF. CDR3 nucleotide sequence: TGTGCCACCAGCAGAGATACGGTCGAGCAGTACTTC.

The chain has TRBV27 and TRBJ2-4, with D possibly being TRBD2 (5 bases). The CDR3 covers 16 residues. CDR1 is MNHEY and CDR2 is SMNVEV in the germline V gene (reference sequence). Between the trimmed V and J ends, which lost 4 bases and 0 bases, there was a span of 13 bases. The chain's CDR3 is CASSSPSRLAKNIQYF. CDR3 coding DNA: TGTGCCAGCAGTTCCCCTAGCAGATTAGCCAAAAACATTCAGTACTTC.

The chain is built from TRBV27 and TRBJ1-2; 8 bases align to TRBD1. The CDR3 is 15 residues long. CDR1 is MNHEY, CDR2 SMNVEV, per germline (reference sequence). Trimming cost V 6 bases and J 5 bases; bases outside gene matches: 11. In nucleotides, the CDR3 is TGTGCCAGCAGACCCCAGGGGACAGGTCTATATGGCTACACCTTC. It yields the protein CASRPQGTGLYGYTF.

The rearrangement uses TRBV5-4 and TRBJ2-2, with 9 bases that match TRBD1. Trimming at V came to 0 bases and at J to 4 bases, leaving 13 bases not matched to a gene. The CDR3 extends over 19 amino acids. CDR1 is SGHNT and CDR2 is YYREEE in the germline V gene (reference sequence). The CDR3 spells CASSLGQGEYVSTTGELFF. CDR3 coding DNA: TGTGCCAGCAGCTTGGGACAGGGGGAATATGTGTCCACCACCGGGGAGCTGTTTTTT. The whole variable domain, remainder taken from reference TRBV5-4 and TRBJ2-2, is ETGVTQSPTHLIKTRGQQVTLRCSSQSGHNTVSWYQQALGQGPQFIFQYYREEENGRGNFPPRFSGLQFPNYSSELNVNALELDDSALYLCASSLGQGEYVSTTGELFFGEGSRLTVL.

The chain is built from TRBV2 and TRBJ2-1; 13 bases are a match to TRBD2. Germline values: CDR1 SNHLY, CDR2 FYNNEI. CDR3 length: 13 amino acids. V shed 7 bases and J 10 bases; nucleotides not matched to a gene: 4. CDR3: CASKRTSGREQFF. The CDR3, as DNA: TGTGCCAGCAAGAGGACTAGCGGGAGAGAGCAGTTCTTC.